These T cell receptor beta chains were read from a single sample in a study of T cells in Graves' hyperthyroidism and ophthalmopathy. One entry per CDR3 protein, called by TCRdb with MiXCR from the multiplex PCR reads. The repertoire has under 450,000 distinct CDR3 sequences, 15% to 18% of them found once; the top ten carry almost 8%. The sequenced sample was blood. These receptors were collected from a woman under 30 with Graves' hyperthyroidism. Each CDR3 is given with its conserved first and last residue. A D gene is named only where the DNA matches it firmly. Size is stated for part of the rows, as once, few or many counts, or as a class when the clone is expanded.

V gene,J gene,D gene,clone size,CDR3 length,CDR3 protein,CDR3 DNA
TRBV5-1,TRBJ2-2,NA,many,15,CASSIASQNTGELFF,TGCGCCAGCAGCATCGCCAGTCAGAACACCGGGGAGCTGTTTTTT
TRBV12-3/TRBV12-4,TRBJ2-1,TRBD1,many,14,CASSLRTGQHEQFF,TGTGCCAGCAGTCTGAGGACAGGGCAGCATGAGCAGTTCTTC
TRBV13,TRBJ2-7,TRBD2,many,14,CATSSGGVSYEQYF,TGTGCCACGTCCAGTGGGGGGGTGTCCTACGAGCAGTACTTC
TRBV2,TRBJ2-3,NA,many,15,CASSLDGAGTDTQYF,TGTGCCAGCAGTCTGGATGGGGCGGGCACAGATACGCAGTATTTT
TRBV2,TRBJ2-2,NA,many,14,CASHLNRVAGELFF,TGTGCCAGCCACCTTAACAGGGTTGCCGGGGAGCTGTTTTTT
TRBV20-1,TRBJ1-2,NA,NA,15,CSAESWGQGNYSYTF,TGCAGTGCTGAGAGTTGGGGGCAGGGGAATTATAGCTACACCTTC
TRBV27,TRBJ2-7,NA,many,13,CASSARSSYEQYF,TGTGCCAGCAGCGCACGGAGCTCCTACGAGCAGTACTTC
TRBV5-4,TRBJ2-1,NA,few,17,CASNGRGGADLYNEQFF,TGTGCCAGCAACGGAAGGGGTGGAGCGGACCTCTACAATGAGCAGTTCTTC
TRBV12-3/TRBV12-4,TRBJ2-1,NA,NA,14,CASSPEWWDNEQFF,TGTGCCAGCAGCCCCGAATGGTGGGACAATGAGCAGTTCTTC
TRBV24-1,TRBJ1-2,NA,NA,12,CATSEQGHGYTF,TGTGCCACCAGTGAACAGGGACATGGCTACACCTTC
TRBV20-1,TRBJ2-1,TRBD2,many,22,CSASVGALGTSGTLSSYNEQFF,TGCAGTGCTAGCGTGGGCGCCCTAGGGACTAGCGGGACCCTGAGCTCCTACAATGAGCAGTTCTTC
TRBV5-6,TRBJ1-4,TRBD1,many,15,CASSLAGTVSEKLFF,TGTGCCAGCAGCTTGGCAGGGACAGTGTCTGAAAAACTGTTTTTT
TRBV9,TRBJ2-1,NA,NA,15,CASSRTGRGYNEQFF,TGTGCCAGCAGCCGCACCGGCCGGGGGTACAATGAGCAGTTCTTC
TRBV7-9,TRBJ2-7,NA,many,14,CASSDTGTANEQYF,TGTGCCAGCAGCGATACAGGGACGGCAAACGAGCAGTACTTC
TRBV2,TRBJ2-3,NA,many,15,CASNLSPWGTDTQYF,TGTGCCAGCAACCTGAGCCCTTGGGGCACAGATACGCAGTATTTT
TRBV7-9,TRBJ2-3,NA,NA,12,CASSGGAHTQYF,TGTGCCAGCAGCGGGGGGGCCCATACGCAGTATTTT
TRBV27,TRBJ2-4,TRBD2,few,19,CASSRMVAGGPLAKNIQYF,TGTGCCAGCAGCAGGATGGTAGCGGGAGGGCCATTAGCCAAAAACATTCAGTACTTC
TRBV5-4,TRBJ1-5,NA,NA,16,CASRSDGDPPNQPQHF,TGTGCCAGCAGGTCCGACGGAGACCCACCCAATCAGCCCCAGCATTTT
TRBV5-4,TRBJ2-3,TRBD1,few,15,CASSGTGLVSDTQYF,TGTGCCAGCAGCGGGACAGGGTTGGTTTCAGATACGCAGTATTTT
TRBV6-1,TRBJ2-3,NA,many,14,CASSLRGFGDTQYF,TGTGCCAGCAGTTTACGAGGGTTCGGAGATACGCAGTATTTT
TRBV7-2,TRBJ2-5,NA,NA,14,CASSLGSGGETQYF,TGTGCCAGCAGCTTGGGTTCTGGGGGGGAGACCCAGTACTTC
TRBV10-3,TRBJ2-3,NA,NA,14,CAISPGPGTEWEYF,TGTGCCATCAGCCCAGGTCCCGGAACAGAGTGGGAGTATTTT
TRBV5-5,TRBJ2-5,TRBD1,many,16,CASSPGTGDTQETQYF,TGTGCCAGCAGCCCCGGGACAGGGGATACTCAAGAGACCCAGTACTTC
TRBV6-2/TRBV6-3,TRBJ2-1,TRBD1,few,15,CASSGGQAHYNEQFF,TGTGCCAGCAGCGGGGGACAGGCCCACTACAATGAGCAGTTCTTC
TRBV15,TRBJ1-3,NA,NA,17,CTTSRDIGRLSGNTIYF,TGTACCACCAGCAGAGATATTGGACGCCTCTCTGGAAACACCATATATTTT
TRBV3-1,TRBJ2-2,TRBD2,NA,15,CASGSGAGAGGELFF,TGTGCCAGCGGCAGCGGGGCGGGAGCGGGCGGGGAGCTGTTTTTT